The 27 T cell receptor beta chains listed next were all sequenced from one sample in a study of T cells in Graves' hyperthyroidism and ophthalmopathy. Using RNA transcripts as the source, TCR beta CDR3 regions were amplified. HTBI primers were employed in a first-round RT-PCR of the TCR CDR3. TCRdb called the multiplex PCR reads again in MiXCR, with one record for every CDR3 protein. The top ten clones hold approximately 54% of a sample with 300,000 to 400,000 distinct CDR3 sequences, about 20% of them seen once. The source material was blood. The receptor source for this set is a woman between 50 and 59 years old with Graves' hyperthyroidism.

The J gene is TRBJ2-2, the V gene TRBV6-2 or TRBV6-3; TRBD2 matches at 10 bases. V dropped 8 bases and J dropped 5; count of bases not matched to a gene: 5. This CDR3 contains 14 residues. The V gene's germline CDR1 is MNHEY and CDR2 SVGEGT. CDR3 nucleotide sequence: TGTGCCAGCGTAGCGGGAGGTGGGACCGGGGAGCTGTTTTTT. Its protein is CASVAGGGTGELFF.

This clonotype showed up just a few times. The V and J genes are TRBV9 and TRBJ2-1; D remains ambiguous. The CDR3 spans 16 residues. V lost 0 bases, J lost 3 bases, and 13 bases lay in between. CDR1 SGDLS and CDR2 YYNGEE come from the germline V gene. CDR3 sequence (DNA): TGTGCCAGCAGCGTAGCAATGAACCCTAACTACAATGAGCAGTTCTTC. Its translation is CASSVAMNPNYNEQFF.

In its sample, this clonotype was seen many times. The chain has TRBV2 and TRBJ2-3; tentatively, D is TRBD2 (6 bases). CDR1 SNHLY and CDR2 FYNNEI come from the germline V gene. CDR3 length equals 14 residues. The germline V and J ends were trimmed by 7 bases and 0 bases, with 11 bases remaining between them. The CDR3 bases are TGTGCCAGCAAGGGGACTTCTAGCACAGATACGCAGTATTTT. Protein: CASKGTSSTDTQYF.

This clonotype was seen repeatedly, ten times or more. The V and J genes are TRBV20-1 and TRBJ2-2; 10 positions agree with TRBD2. The CDR3 extends over 15 amino acids. Per the germline V gene, CDR1 is DFQATT and CDR2 is SNEGSKA (reference sequence). The V segment lost 6 bases and the J segment 5 bases; nucleotides outside the gene matches: 9. In DNA, the CDR3 is TGCAGTGCCCTAGCGGGAGCAGGTGGAACCGGGGAGCTGTTTTTT. This codes for CSALAGAGGTGELFF.

This chain's CDR3 is CASSPTGAAIGEQYF. CDR3 DNA: TGTGCCAGCTCACCGACGGGGGCAGCCATTGGCGAGCAGTACTTC. The V gene is TRBV18, the J gene TRBJ2-7; D might be TRBD1 or TRBD2, each matching 6 bases. The length of the CDR3 is 15 residues. Trimming took 3 bases from V and 6 from J, leaving 18 bases between them. The germline V gene encodes CDR1 KGHSH and CDR2 LQKENI.

This clonotype was recorded at least ten times. The chain joins TRBV5-1 to TRBJ2-3; TRBD2 matches at 16 bases. Germline loops: CDR1 SGHRS, CDR2 YFSETQ. The CDR3 is 18 amino acids. Unmatched junction bases numbered 7, after V lost 0 bases and J lost 6 bases. In DNA form, the CDR3 reads TGCGCCAGCAGCTTGGCGGGACTAGCGGGGGGGCCGTCGGATACGCAGTATTTT. This sequence encodes CASSLAGLAGGPSDTQYF.

This clonotype has ten or more counts. The chain links TRBV2 to TRBJ2-7, with D perhaps being TRBD1 or TRBD2 (5 bases each). With 7 bases removed from V and 4 bases from J, the gap between germline ends came to 17 bases. The CDR3 extends over 14 amino acids. CDR1 SNHLY and CDR2 FYNNEI come from the germline V gene. In nucleotides, the CDR3 is TGTGCCAGCAAACTCCGGCAGGGACGGTACGAGCAGTACTTC. It encodes CASKLRQGRYEQYF. The variable domain in full, with the rest retrieved from reference TRBV2 and TRBJ2-7, is EPEVTQTPSHQVTQMGQEVILRCVPISNHLYFYWYRQILGQKVEFLVSFYNNEISEKSEIFDDQFSVERPDGSNFTLKIRSTKLEDSAMYFCASKLRQGRYEQYFGPGTRLTVT.

This clonotype was seen ten or more times. The genes are TRBV12-3 or TRBV12-4 and TRBJ1-6, with D hard to call. V was shortened by 6 bases and J by 1 base, with 1 base between the two germline ends. The CDR3 covers 12 residues. CDR3 region: CASRSYNSPLHF. The CDR3 region has the DNA TGTGCCAGCAGGTCCTATAATTCACCCCTCCACTTT.

V is TRBV19 and J is TRBJ1-1; maybe TRBD1 (6 bases). The CDR3 consists of 15 residues. Looked up from germline, CDR1 is LNHDA and CDR2 is SQIVND (reference sequence). V lost 6 bases to trimming and J lost 5 bases, with 19 bases between them. The CDR3 DNA reads TGTGCCAGTAGCAACAGGGCACCCGGGAGGACTGAAGCTTTCTTT. Translating it yields CASSNRAPGRTEAFF. Based on the CDR3 plus reference TRBV19 and TRBJ1-1, the full variable domain is DGGITQSPKYLFRKEGQNVTLSCEQNLNHDAMYWYRQDPGQGLRLIYYSQIVNDFQKGDIAEGYSVSREKKESFPLTVTSAQKNPTAFYLCASSNRAPGRTEAFFGQGTRLTVV.

In its sample, this clonotype was seen many times. V and J are TRBV5-1 and TRBJ2-7; maybe TRBD2 (6 bases). The CDR3 has 11 residues. V was shortened by 5 bases and J by 7 bases, with 10 bases between the two germline ends. In germline, CDR1 is SGHRS, CDR2 YFSETQ. CDR3: CASREGGEQYF. The CDR3 nucleotides read TGCGCCAGCAGGGAGGGTGGGGAGCAGTACTTC.

Remarks on this clonotype: This may be a read error: a much more frequent sequence differs by one nucleotide. The V call is TRBV6-1, the J call TRBJ2-5; 9 nucleotides agree with TRBD1. CDR3 length: 13 amino acids. V trimming: 9 bases; J trimming: 1 base; junction bases outside the gene matches: 3. CDR1 is MNHNS and CDR2 is SASEGT in the germline V gene. The CDR3 DNA reads TGTGCCAGTAGACAGGGGGTCCAAGAGACCCAGTACTTC. It codes for CASRQGVQETQYF.

This clonotype was counted ten times or more. V is TRBV10-3 and J is TRBJ2-5; TRBD2 agrees at 7 bases. V was clipped by 4 bases and J by 3 bases; unmatched bases: 20. This CDR3 is built from 19 residues. In germline, CDR1 is ENHRY, CDR2 SYGVKD. In DNA form, the CDR3 reads TGTGCCATCAGTGCGAAGATAGGGCCCAGCGAACGGGGGGAAGAGACCCAGTACTTC. Its translation: CAISAKIGPSERGEETQYF.

This clonotype was seen a few times. The CDR3 reads CASSVTGGWYGYTF. The CDR3 DNA is TGTGCCAGCAGCGTGACAGGGGGCTGGTATGGCTACACCTTC. The chain combines TRBV6-1 with TRBJ1-2; 10 nucleotides align to TRBD1. The CDR3 is made up of 14 amino acids. Trimming took 6 bases from V and 5 from J; bases not matched to a gene: 6. Germline V gene lookup returns CDR1 MNHNS and CDR2 SASEGT.

This clonotype was recorded many times. The chain employs TRBV7-2 and TRBJ2-7; TRBD2 matches at 10 bases. Germline V lookup: CDR1 SGHTA, CDR2 FQGNSA. V dropped 5 bases and J dropped 2; count of bases not matched to a gene: 6. CDR3 length: 15 residues. CDR3: CASSAGLAAAYEQYF. The CDR3 DNA reads TGTGCCAGCAGCGCAGGACTAGCGGCGGCCTACGAGCAGTACTTC.

This clonotype has at least ten counts. The chain uses TRBV28 and TRBJ2-5, with no clear D. Germline V lookup: CDR1 MDHEN, CDR2 SYDVKM. CDR3 length: 12 amino acids. V lost 2 bases, J lost 5 bases, and 6 bases lay in between. Here the CDR3 reads CASSLVIETQYF. CDR3 DNA sequence: TGTGCCAGCAGTTTAGTAATTGAGACCCAGTACTTC.

V and J are TRBV14 and TRBJ1-1; possibly TRBD1 for D (5 bases). V lost 4 bases, J lost 1 base, and 19 bases lay in between. CDR1 and CDR2 from the germline V gene are SGHDN and FVKESK. The CDR3 covers 17 residues. The CDR3 region is CASSPKWWQGRNTEAFF. CDR3 DNA sequence: TGTGCCAGCAGCCCCAAATGGTGGCAGGGTAGGAACACTGAAGCTTTCTTT.

This clonotype occurred a few times. This sequence joins TRBV18 and TRBJ2-6, with 7 bases lining up with TRBD1. V dropped 1 base and J dropped 3; count of bases not matched to a gene: 6. Per the germline V gene, CDR1 is KGHSH and CDR2 is LQKENI. The CDR3 loop spans 17 amino acids. This chain's CDR3 is CASSPQGARVGANVLTF. The CDR3 coding sequence is TGTGCCAGCTCACCACAGGGGGCGAGGGTTGGGGCCAACGTCCTGACTTTC.

This clonotype appeared a few times. V is TRBV20-1 and J is TRBJ2-5; perhaps D is TRBD1 or TRBD2 (7 bases each). V was shortened by 6 bases and J by 5 bases, with 13 bases between the two germline ends. There are 12 residues in the CDR3. The germline V gene has CDR1 DFQATT and CDR2 SNEGSKA (reference sequence). CDR3 coding DNA: TGCAGTGCCAGGGGGGGGGCGGAGACCCAGTACTTC. Translating it yields CSARGGAETQYF.

Remarks on this clonotype: This may be a read error: a much more frequent sequence differs by one nucleotide. Since no conserved phenylalanine or tryptophan closes the CDR3, a read error is the likely cause. V is TRBV7-8 and J is TRBJ2-5, with D maybe TRBD2 (6 bases). V shed 5 bases and J shed 5 bases, with 15 bases lying between them. CDR1 SGHVS and CDR2 FQNEAQ come from the germline V gene. The CDR3 runs to 14 residues. As DNA, the CDR3 is TGTGCCAGCAGCCCGACCGGAGGGTGGGAGACCCAGTACCTC. It codes for CASSPTGGWETQYL.

At least ten counts were recorded for this clonotype. The chain couples TRBV11-2 to TRBJ2-7; the D is unclear. Germline CDR1 and CDR2: SGHAT and FQNNGV. This CDR3 is built from 11 residues. V dropped 5 bases and J dropped 5 bases, with 7 bases sitting between them. The CDR3 region is CASSASNEQYF. The CDR3 DNA reads TGTGCCAGCAGCGCCAGCAACGAGCAGTACTTC. The entire variable domain, with the rest obtained from reference TRBV11-2 and TRBJ2-7, is as follows: EAGVAQSPRYKIIEKRQSVAFWCNPISGHATLYWYQQILGQGPKLLIQFQNNGVVDDSQLPKDRFSAERLKGVDSTLKIQPAKLEDSAVYLCASSASNEQYFGPGTRLTVT.

This clonotype was observed many times. The chain combines TRBV5-8 with TRBJ2-7, with 7 bases identical to TRBD1. Trimming took 4 bases from V and 2 from J; bases not matched to a gene: 9. The germline V gene has CDR1 SGHTS and CDR2 YDEGEE. The CDR3 extends over 15 amino acids. Written as DNA, the CDR3 is TGTGCCAGCAGCAATGATCGGGACAGTCCCTACGAGCAGTACTTC. Translated, it gives CASSNDRDSPYEQYF. The whole variable domain, remainder taken from reference TRBV5-8 and TRBJ2-7, is EAGVTQSPTHLIKTRGQQATLRCSPISGHTSVYWYQQALGLGLQFLLWYDEGEERNRGNFPPRFSGRQFPNYSSELNVNALELEDSALYLCASSNDRDSPYEQYFGPGTRLTVT.

This clonotype was counted only a few times. The genes are TRBV4-1 and TRBJ2-2; the match to TRBD1 covers 7 bases. V shed 3 bases, J shed 2 bases, and the junction held 3 bases outside the gene matches. There are 15 residues in the CDR3. CDR1 MGHRA and CDR2 YSYEKL come from the germline V gene. The CDR3 protein is CASSHWTGNTGELFF. CDR3 nucleotide sequence: TGCGCCAGCAGCCACTGGACAGGAAACACCGGGGAGCTGTTTTTT.

This clonotype occurred many times. This rearrangement joins TRBV5-1 to TRBJ2-7, with unresolved D. Germline V gene sequence: CDR1 SGHRS, CDR2 YFSETQ. Between the trimmed V and J ends, which lost 0 bases and 0 bases, there was a span of 7 bases. This CDR3 comprises 14 residues. The CDR3: CASSLGLFSYEQYF. In DNA form, the CDR3 reads TGCGCCAGCAGCTTGGGACTGTTCTCCTACGAGCAGTACTTC.

In this sample, this clonotype turned up a few times. The rearrangement links TRBV20-1 to TRBJ2-5, with TRBD1 as a possible D gene (5 bases). The germline gives CDR1 DFQATT, CDR2 SNEGSKA (reference sequence). This CDR3 spans 14 amino acids. Written as DNA, the CDR3 is TGCAGCGTCCCGACAGACACCACAAGAGAGACCCAGTACTTC. Amino acid sequence: CSVPTDTTRETQYF.

This clonotype was recorded once. The chain carries TRBV19 and TRBJ2-2, with unresolved D. The germline V and J ends were trimmed by 5 bases and 4 bases, with 8 bases remaining between them. This CDR3 spans 13 amino acids. Germline lookup yields CDR1 LNHDA and CDR2 SQIVND (reference sequence). This CDR3 reads CASSQWGTGELFF. The CDR3 DNA reads TGTGCCAGTAGTCAATGGGGCACCGGGGAGCTGTTTTTT.

The V and J genes are TRBV6-1 and TRBJ2-2, with no clear D. The germline gives CDR1 MNHNS, CDR2 SASEGT. This CDR3 is built from 15 residues. Trimming left V 7 bases short and J 4 bases short, with 16 bases between. For the CDR3, the DNA is TGTGCCAGCACCAACTCTTGGTGGGTCACCGGGGAGCTGTTTTTT. Its protein product is CASTNSWWVTGELFF.

As concerns this clonotype: This clone may be a read error of a much larger clone one base away. The rearrangement links TRBV12-3 or TRBV12-4 to TRBJ1-6; no clear D gene. V lost 5 bases and J lost 7, with 12 bases in between. The CDR3 extends over 14 amino acids. In DNA, the CDR3 is TGTGCCAGCAGTAAACAGTACAACAATTCACCCCTCCACTTT. It yields the protein CASSKQYNNSPLHF.